The 23 T cell receptor beta chains given below trace back to one sample, sequenced in a study of shared clonotypes between healthy human individuals. Here immunoSEQ multiplex PCR was the method, and the copy in TCRdb shows in-frame clones only, minus some. The data contain around 1.1 million clones, about 80% of them singletons. What was sequenced was memory CD4+ T cells from PBMCs. Subset of the sample: CD45RA-negative fraction. The origin of the receptors is a man aged 18 to 30 in good health. Some clones in this sample may be carry-over from other donors' samples.

V gene TRBV30 combines with J gene TRBJ2-5, with 7 bases fitting TRBD2. The DNA end is a closer match to TRBJ2-7, so the J assignment may be wrong. The CDR3 has 14 residues. Per the germline V gene, CDR1 is GTSNPN and CDR2 is SVGIG (reference sequence). The CDR3 sequence is CAWRYGGSVYEQYF. The CDR3 nucleotides read TGTGCCTGGAGGTATGGCGGGAGCGTCTACGAGCAGTACTTC.

The sample holds many counts of this clone. The chain recombines TRBV16 with TRBJ2-3; D gene unclear. Germline V gene lookup returns CDR1 KGHSY and CDR2 FQNENV. This CDR3 has 14 amino acids. Trimming took 0 bases from V and 8 from J, leaving 12 bases between them. The CDR3 reads CASSQSLGTGTQYF. CDR3 coding DNA: TGTGCCAGCAGCCAATCTCTGGGAACCGGTACGCAGTATTTT.

This sequence joins TRBV5-1 and TRBJ2-1; TRBD2 is a possible D gene (7 bases). Trimming stripped 1 base from V and 6 bases from J, with 14 bases between. The CDR3 has 15 amino acids. CDR1 and CDR2 (germline): SGHRS, YFSETQ. The CDR3 DNA reads TGCGCCAGCAGCTTGTTGGTGGGAGGGGGCAATGAGCAGTTCTTC. Translation gives CASSLLVGGGNEQFF.

This chain joins TRBV5-1 and TRBJ2-7, with D possibly TRBD1 on 6 matching bases. Per the germline V gene, CDR1 is SGHRS and CDR2 is YFSETQ. V was cut by 1 base and J by 4 bases, with 15 bases left in between. The CDR3 runs 15 residues. For the CDR3, the DNA is TGCGCCAGCAGCTTGCAGTCAGGGGAGAATTACGAGCAGTACTTC. This sequence encodes CASSLQSGENYEQYF. The whole variable domain, filled in from reference TRBV5-1 and TRBJ2-7, reads KAGVTQTPRYLIKTRGQQVTLSCSPISGHRSVSWYQQTPGQGLQFLFEYFSETQRNKGNFPGRFSGRQFSNSRSEMNVSTLELGDSALYLCASSLQSGENYEQYFGPGTRLTVT.

Written as DNA, the CDR3 is TGTGCCAGCAGCCGGCGACTAGCGGGATCTGAGACCCAGTACTTC. Translating it yields CASSRRLAGSETQYF. The rearrangement uses TRBV6-5 and TRBJ2-5; the match to TRBD2 covers 11 bases. After removal of 6 bases from V and 5 bases from J, the junction contained 8 bases not matched to a gene. CDR1 MNHEY and CDR2 SVGAGI come from the germline V gene. The length of the CDR3 is 15 residues.

J is TRBJ1-1 and V is TRBV5-1; D might be TRBD1 (6 bases). CDR1 is SGHRS and CDR2 is YFSETQ in the germline V gene. The V gene lost 4 bases and the J gene lost 3 bases, with 16 bases spanning the gap. This CDR3 is built from 15 residues. The CDR3 loop is CASSLKGGIDTEAFF. DNA for the CDR3: TGCGCCAGCAGCCTTAAGGGGGGCATAGACACTGAAGCTTTCTTT.

This chain joins TRBV6-1 and TRBJ2-7; the D is unclear. Looked up from germline, CDR1 is MNHNS and CDR2 is SASEGT. Deletions cut 9 bases from V and 2 bases from J, with 20 bases between. The CDR3 is 15 residues long. CDR3 nucleotides: TGTGCCAGAACCCGGACCGCCCTATTTACCTACGAGCAGTACTTC. Translated, it gives CARTRTALFTYEQYF.

The chain employs TRBV28 and TRBJ1-5; D remains unclear. The V gene's germline CDR1 is MDHEN and CDR2 SYDVKM. With 2 bases removed from V and 7 bases from J, the gap between germline ends came to 9 bases. CDR3 length: 13 residues. For the CDR3, the DNA is TGTGCCAGCAGTTTAATTCGGGGACAGCCCCAGCATTTT. It is translated as CASSLIRGQPQHF. The variable domain in full, completed from reference TRBV28 and TRBJ1-5, reads DVKVTQSSRYLVKRTGEKVFLECVQDMDHENMFWYRQDPGLGLRLIYFSYDVKMKEKGDIPEGYSVSREKKERFSLILESASTNQTSMYLCASSLIRGQPQHFGDGTRLSIL.

The sample holds one count of this clone. This chain joins TRBV2 and TRBJ2-1, with D unclear. The CDR3 spans 16 residues. Germline-derived CDR1 and CDR2 are SNHLY and FYNNEI. V was trimmed by 4 bases and J by 4 bases, leaving 17 bases between them. In nucleotides, the CDR3 is TGTGCCAGCAGTGTAAGTTTCGGCGGCAGATACAATGAGCAGTTCTTC. The encoded protein is CASSVSFGGRYNEQFF.

CDR3 protein: CASSQVGTSGTETQYF. The CDR3, as DNA: TGTGCCAGCAGCCAAGTGGGAACTAGCGGGACGGAGACCCAGTACTTC. V and J are TRBV4-2 and TRBJ2-5, with 10 bases that match TRBD2. The CDR3 covers 16 residues. The germline V gene encodes CDR1 LGHNA and CDR2 YNFKEQ. With 1 base clipped from V and 5 bases from J, the junction kept 7 bases outside the gene matches.

This clone was seen more than once but under ten times. This sequence joins TRBV5-4 and TRBJ1-2, with D possibly being TRBD1 (6 bases). The V end lost 1 base, the J end lost 7 bases, and 14 bases lay between the germline ends. Germline V gene data show CDR1 as SGHNT and CDR2 as YYREEE (reference sequence). The CDR3 contains 14 residues. This CDR3 is CASSLTSGVGGYTF. DNA of the CDR3: TGTGCCAGCAGCTTGACCTCAGGGGTCGGTGGCTACACCTTC.

The chain uses TRBV6-5 and TRBJ2-2, with a possible D match to TRBD1 (5 bases). Trimming left V 8 bases short and J 2 bases short, with 9 bases between. Germline V gene lookup returns CDR1 MNHEY and CDR2 SVGAGI. The CDR3 totals 13 residues. This CDR3 is CASGRVNTGELFF. The CDR3 coding sequence is TGTGCCAGCGGCAGGGTCAACACCGGGGAGCTGTTTTTT.

This clone was recorded only once. The chain couples TRBV9 to TRBJ2-3; 8 bases match TRBD2. After removal of 3 bases from V and 1 base from J, the junction contained 7 bases not matched to a gene. The CDR3 is 16 amino acids. Germline lookup yields CDR1 SGDLS and CDR2 YYNGEE. CDR3 sequence: CASSAERERGTDTQYF. CDR3 bases: TGTGCCAGCAGCGCCGAGCGGGAGCGGGGCACAGATACGCAGTATTTT.

In DNA form, the CDR3 reads TGTGCCAGCAATCTCATCGGACAAATCGAGGGCTACACCTTC. Its translation: CASNLIGQIEGYTF. V usage is TRBV28 and J usage is TRBJ1-2, with D tentatively TRBD1 (5 bases). The CDR3 covers 14 residues. Germline CDR1 and CDR2: MDHEN and SYDVKM. Trimming stripped 7 bases from V and 8 bases from J, with 20 bases between.

This sequence joins TRBV6-6 and TRBJ2-2; no clear D. The CDR3 length is 13 residues. Germline V gene sequence: CDR1 MNHNY, CDR2 SVGAGI (reference sequence). V was clipped by 4 bases and J by 5 bases, with 8 bases between them. CDR3 protein: CASSSTTTGELFF. In nucleotides, the CDR3 is TGTGCCAGCAGTTCCACCACGACCGGGGAGCTGTTTTTT.

Only a few counts were recorded for this clone. The rearrangement links TRBV27 to TRBJ2-1; TRBD1 might be the D (6 bases). This CDR3 comprises 14 residues. Germline CDR1 and CDR2: MNHEY and SMNVEV (reference sequence). The V gene lost 5 bases and the J gene lost 5 bases, with 13 bases spanning the gap. CDR3 nucleotide sequence: TGTGCCAGCAGTGGGACAAACTCACACAATGAGCAGTTCTTC. It encodes CASSGTNSHNEQFF.

This clone was recorded a few times. The V call is TRBV6-1, the J call TRBJ1-1; TRBD1 is a possible D gene (6 bases). This CDR3 comprises 14 residues. The germline gives CDR1 MNHNS, CDR2 SASEGT. The V end was cut by 3 bases, the J end by 8 bases, with 16 bases between. The CDR3 here is CASSDPTGLNEAFF. CDR3 sequence (DNA): TGTGCCAGCAGTGATCCGACAGGACTGAACGAAGCTTTCTTT.

The CDR3 DNA sequence: TGCGCCAGCAGCGAGTCGAGTTCCGAGGAGGAGCTGTTTTTT. This gives the protein CASSESSSEEELFF. V gene TRBV5-1 combines with J gene TRBJ2-2; D unresolved. The CDR3 is 14 amino acids. Germline V gene sequence: CDR1 SGHRS, CDR2 YFSETQ. V lost 4 bases and J lost 10, with 17 bases in between.

The chain links TRBV19 to TRBJ1-2; tentative D call: TRBD1 (6 bases). Trimming pared 1 base from V and 2 bases from J, leaving 17 bases between. Germline-derived CDR1 and CDR2 are LNHDA and SQIVND (reference sequence). The CDR3 extends over 17 amino acids. DNA of the CDR3: TGTGCCAGTAGTATAGCGTCGGTGGGGGGCGCGAACTATGGCTACACCTTC. It is translated as CASSIASVGGANYGYTF.

The gene calls are TRBV14 and TRBJ2-7; D ambiguous. V was shortened by 5 bases and J by 4 bases, with 15 bases between the two germline ends. The CDR3 totals 14 residues. Germline values: CDR1 SGHDN, CDR2 FVKESK. The CDR3 DNA is TGTGCCAGCAGCATTGGGCTAGGCGAGTACGAGCAGTACTTC. Amino acids: CASSIGLGEYEQYF.

In the case of this clone: The sample contains more than one DNA sequence encoding this CDR3. J is TRBJ2-7 and V is TRBV19; a possible D gene is TRBD1 (6 bases). CDR1 and CDR2 from the germline V gene are LNHDA and SQIVND (reference sequence). With 9 bases removed from V and 3 bases from J, the gap between germline ends came to 12 bases. CDR3 length: 12 amino acids. CDR3 DNA: TGTGCCAGCGGTGACAGGTTCTACGAGCAGTACTTC. It encodes CASGDRFYEQYF.

This chain connects TRBV5-1 to TRBJ2-3; no clear D. CDR1 is SGHRS, CDR2 YFSETQ, per germline. V dropped 4 bases and J dropped 0 bases, with 9 bases sitting between them. This CDR3 contains 14 residues. CDR3 sequence: CASSITMSTDTQYF. The CDR3 nucleotides are TGCGCCAGCAGCATTACGATGAGCACAGATACGCAGTATTTT.

The J gene is TRBJ1-2, the V gene TRBV6-5, with D perhaps matching TRBD1 (6 bases). The germline V gene encodes CDR1 MNHEY and CDR2 SVGAGI. The CDR3 runs to 14 residues. V was trimmed by 7 bases and J by 4 bases, leaving 16 bases between them. CDR3 bases: TGTGCCAGCACCAAAGGACAGCTTCTCTATGGCTACACCTTC. Amino acid sequence: CASTKGQLLYGYTF.